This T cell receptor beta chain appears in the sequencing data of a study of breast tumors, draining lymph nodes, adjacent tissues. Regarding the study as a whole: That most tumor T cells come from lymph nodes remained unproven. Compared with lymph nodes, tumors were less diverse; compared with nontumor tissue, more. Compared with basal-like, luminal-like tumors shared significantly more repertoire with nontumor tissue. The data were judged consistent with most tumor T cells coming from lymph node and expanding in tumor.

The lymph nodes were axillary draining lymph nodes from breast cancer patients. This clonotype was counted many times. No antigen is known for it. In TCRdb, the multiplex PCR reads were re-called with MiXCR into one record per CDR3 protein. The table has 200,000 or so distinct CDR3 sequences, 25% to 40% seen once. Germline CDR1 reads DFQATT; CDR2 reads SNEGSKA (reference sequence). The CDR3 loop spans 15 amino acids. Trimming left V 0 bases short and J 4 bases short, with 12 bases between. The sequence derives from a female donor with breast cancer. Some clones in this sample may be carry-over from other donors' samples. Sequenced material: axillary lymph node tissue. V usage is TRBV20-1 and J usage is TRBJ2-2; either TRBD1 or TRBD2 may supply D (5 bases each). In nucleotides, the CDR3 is TGCAGTGCTAGAGATCGAGGGGCGGGCACCGGGGAGCTGTTTTTT. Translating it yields CSARDRGAGTGELFF.